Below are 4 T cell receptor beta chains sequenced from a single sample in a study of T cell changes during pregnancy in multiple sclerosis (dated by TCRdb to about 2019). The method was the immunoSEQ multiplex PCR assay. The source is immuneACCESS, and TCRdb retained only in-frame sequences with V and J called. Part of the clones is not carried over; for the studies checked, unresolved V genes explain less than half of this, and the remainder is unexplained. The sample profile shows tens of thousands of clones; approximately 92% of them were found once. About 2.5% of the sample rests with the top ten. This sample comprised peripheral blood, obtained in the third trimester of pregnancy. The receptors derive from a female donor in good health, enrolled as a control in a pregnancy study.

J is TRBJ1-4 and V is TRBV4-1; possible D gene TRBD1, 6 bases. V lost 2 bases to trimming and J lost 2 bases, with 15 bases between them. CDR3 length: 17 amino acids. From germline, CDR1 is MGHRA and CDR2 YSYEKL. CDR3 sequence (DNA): TGCGCCAGCAGCCAAATTCTCAGGGGCAGCACTAATGAAAAACTGTTTTTT. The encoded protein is CASSQILRGSTNEKLFF.

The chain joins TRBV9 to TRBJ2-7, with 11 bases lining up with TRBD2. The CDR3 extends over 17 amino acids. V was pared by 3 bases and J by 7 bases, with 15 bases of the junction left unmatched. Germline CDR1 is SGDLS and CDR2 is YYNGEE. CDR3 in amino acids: CASSGPTSGAATLEQYF. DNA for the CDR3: TGTGCCAGCAGCGGACCGACTAGCGGGGCTGCCACTCTGGAGCAGTACTTC.

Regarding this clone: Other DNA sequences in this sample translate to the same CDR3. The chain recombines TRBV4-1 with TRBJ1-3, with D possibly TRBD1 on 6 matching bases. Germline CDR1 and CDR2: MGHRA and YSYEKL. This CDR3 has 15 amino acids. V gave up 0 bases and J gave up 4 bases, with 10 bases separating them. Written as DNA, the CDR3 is TGCGCCAGCAGCCAAGACACAGGGAGCGGAAACACCATATATTTT. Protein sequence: CASSQDTGSGNTIYF.

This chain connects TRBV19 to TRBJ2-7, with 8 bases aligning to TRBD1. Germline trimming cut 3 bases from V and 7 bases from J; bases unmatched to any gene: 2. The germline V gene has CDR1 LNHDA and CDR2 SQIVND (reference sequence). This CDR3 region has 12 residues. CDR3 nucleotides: TGTGCCAGTAGTATGAGGACAGGGGAGCAGTACTTC. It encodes CASSMRTGEQYF.